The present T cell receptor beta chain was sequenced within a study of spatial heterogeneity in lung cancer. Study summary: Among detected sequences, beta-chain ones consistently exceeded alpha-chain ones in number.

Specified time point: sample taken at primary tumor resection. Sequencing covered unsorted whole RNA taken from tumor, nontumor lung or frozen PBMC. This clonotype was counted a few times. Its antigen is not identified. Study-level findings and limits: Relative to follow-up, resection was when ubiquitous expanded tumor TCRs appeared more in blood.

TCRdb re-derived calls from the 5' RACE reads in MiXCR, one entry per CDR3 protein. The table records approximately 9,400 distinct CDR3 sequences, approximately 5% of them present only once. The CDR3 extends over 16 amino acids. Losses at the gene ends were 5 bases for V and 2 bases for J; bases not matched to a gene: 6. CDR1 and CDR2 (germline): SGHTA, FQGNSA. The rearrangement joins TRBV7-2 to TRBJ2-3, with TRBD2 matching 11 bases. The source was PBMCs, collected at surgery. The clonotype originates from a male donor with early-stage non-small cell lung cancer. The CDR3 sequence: CASSPLAGGTTDTQYF. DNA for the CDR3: TGTGCCAGCAGCCCCTTAGCGGGAGGGACCACAGATACGCAGTATTTT. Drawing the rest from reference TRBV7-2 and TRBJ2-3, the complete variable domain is GAGVSQSPSNKVTEKGKDVELRCDPISGHTALYWYRQSLGQGLEFLIYFQGNSAPDKSGLPSDRFSAERTGGSVSTLTIQRTQQEDSAVYLCASSPLAGGTTDTQYFGPGTRLTVL.